These T cell receptor beta chains were read from a single sample in a study of shared clonotypes between healthy human individuals. Here immunoSEQ multiplex PCR was the method, and the copy in TCRdb shows in-frame clones only, minus some. The sample records about 1.5 million clones, approximately 98% being singletons. Material: naive CD4+ T cells sorted from blood. These TCRs come from a young man in good health. The CDR3 runs from the conserved cysteine through the conserved F or W. A D gene is named only where the DNA matches it firmly. The size field is filled for only some rows; it gives once, few, many or a size class.

abundance,d_gene,j_gene,v_gene,CDR3aa,CDR3nt
-,-,TRBJ2-7,TRBV2,CASSGPYEQYF,TGTGCCAGCAGTGGCCCCTACGAGCAGTACTTC
-,TRBD1,TRBJ2-7,TRBV11-2,CASSLEHPRTGAYEQYF,TGTGCCAGCAGCTTAGAGCACCCGCGGACAGGCGCCTACGAGCAGTACTTC
-,TRBD1,TRBJ2-7,TRBV30,CAWRPGQKHEQYF,TGTGCCTGGAGACCGGGACAGAAACACGAGCAGTACTTC
-,TRBD1,TRBJ1-1,TRBV7-2,CASSSLRTGPGTEAFF,TGTGCCAGCAGCTCCTTAAGGACAGGGCCGGGCACTGAAGCTTTCTTT
once,-,TRBJ2-4,TRBV11-2,CASSPGHIQYF,TGTGCCAGCAGCCCCGGACACATTCAGTACTTC
-,-,TRBJ1-5,TRBV13,CASSLGYRQPQHF,TGTGCCAGCAGCTTAGGATATCGTCAGCCCCAGCATTTT
-,TRBD2,TRBJ2-7,TRBV7-2,CASSGYPSGKYEQYF,TGTGCCAGCAGCGGGTACCCTAGCGGAAAATACGAGCAGTACTTC
-,-,TRBJ1-2,TRBV6-1,CASNSVSGYGYTF,TGTGCCAGCAACTCTGTCTCCGGGTATGGCTACACCTTC
once,TRBD2,TRBJ2-1,TRBV7-2,CASSRLAGAYNEQFF,TGTGCCAGCAGCCGGCTAGCGGGGGCCTACAATGAGCAGTTCTTC
-,-,TRBJ2-3,TRBV5-1,CASSAPTLTDTQYF,TGCGCCAGCAGCGCTCCGACTTTGACAGATACGCAGTATTTT
-,-,TRBJ1-1,TRBV5-1,CASSLGRVRETEAFF,TGCGCCAGCAGCTTGGGCCGGGTACGAGAAACTGAAGCTTTCTTT
-,-,TRBJ2-6,TRBV2,CASSDQISGANVLTF,TGTGCCAGCAGTGATCAGATCTCTGGGGCCAACGTCCTGACTTTC
-,TRBD2,TRBJ2-7,TRBV6-5,CASSRRLAGDDEQYF,TGTGCCAGCAGTCGCAGACTAGCGGGAGATGACGAGCAGTACTTC
-,-,TRBJ2-6,TRBV27,CASRSSGANVLTF,TGTGCCAGCAGGTCCTCTGGGGCCAACGTCCTGACTTTC
-,-,TRBJ1-4,TRBV28,CASSSGGLANEKLFF,TGTGCCAGCAGTTCCGGGGGTTTGGCTAATGAAAAACTGTTTTTT
-,TRBD1,TRBJ2-7,TRBV9,CASSVGQGKTYEQYF,TGTGCCAGCAGCGTCGGACAGGGAAAAACCTACGAGCAGTACTTC
-,TRBD1,TRBJ2-3,TRBV2,CASSKEQGGTDTQYF,TGTGCCAGCAGTAAGGAACAGGGGGGCACAGATACGCAGTATTTT
-,-,TRBJ2-7,TRBV7-2,CASSLSDSYEQYF,TGTGCCAGCAGCTTATCGGATTCCTACGAGCAGTACTTC
-,TRBD1,TRBJ1-4,TRBV5-5,CASRLTGTGIEKLFF,TGTGCCAGCAGATTAACCGGGACAGGGATAGAAAAACTGTTTTTT
-,-,TRBJ2-5,TRBV5-1,CASIPGDARGETQYF,TGCGCCAGCATCCCTGGAGACGCCCGCGGGGAGACCCAGTACTTC
once,-,TRBJ1-5,TRBV6-1,CASSVEWNQPQHF,TGTGCCAGCAGTGTTGAGTGGAATCAGCCCCAGCATTTT
-,-,TRBJ2-7,TRBV19,CASSLRQGGYEQYF,TGTGCCAGTAGTCTTCGACAGGGAGGCTACGAGCAGTACTTC
-,TRBD1,TRBJ2-5,TRBV9,CASSKTAGTGGISHLRETQYF,TGTGCCAGCAGCAAAACCGCCGGGACAGGGGGGATCTCCCACTTACGGGAGACCCAGTACTTC
-,-,TRBJ2-5,TRBV20-1,CSAGGGETQYF,TGCAGTGCTGGAGGTGGGGAGACCCAGTACTTC
-,-,TRBJ1-1,TRBV19,CASSNPFLSWEF,TGTGCCAGTAGTAACCCCTTCTTGTCCTGGGAGTTT
once,TRBD1,TRBJ1-5,TRBV18,CASSPRGQTNQPQHF,TGTGCCAGCTCACCACGGGGACAGACCAATCAGCCCCAGCATTTT
-,TRBD1,TRBJ1-1,TRBV6-6,CAVRDRGNTEAFF,TGTGCCGTCCGGGACAGGGGAAACACTGAAGCTTTCTTT
once,-,TRBJ2-7,TRBV18,CASSPSPGSSYEQYF,TGTGCCAGCTCACCTAGTCCAGGGAGCTCCTACGAGCAGTACTTC
-,TRBD1,TRBJ2-2,TRBV2,CASRRTGTGFRDTGELFF,TGTGCCAGCAGGCGCACCGGGACAGGGTTTCGGGACACCGGGGAGCTGTTTTTT
-,TRBD2,TRBJ2-1,TRBV5-1,CASSPSGTSVDNEQFF,TGCGCCAGCAGCCCTTCCGGGACTAGCGTTGACAATGAGCAGTTCTTC
-,-,TRBJ2-5,TRBV6-5,CASRPGPGETQYF,TGTGCCAGCAGGCCGGGACCGGGTGAGACCCAGTACTTC
-,TRBD2,TRBJ2-1,TRBV4-3,CASSQEGGGNNEQFF,TGCGCCAGCAGCCAAGAGGGCGGGGGGAACAATGAGCAGTTCTTC
once,TRBD2,TRBJ2-3,TRBV7-9,CASSLTMLAGGPTDTQYF,TGTGCCAGCAGTCTTACCATGCTAGCGGGGGGGCCCACAGATACGCAGTATTTT